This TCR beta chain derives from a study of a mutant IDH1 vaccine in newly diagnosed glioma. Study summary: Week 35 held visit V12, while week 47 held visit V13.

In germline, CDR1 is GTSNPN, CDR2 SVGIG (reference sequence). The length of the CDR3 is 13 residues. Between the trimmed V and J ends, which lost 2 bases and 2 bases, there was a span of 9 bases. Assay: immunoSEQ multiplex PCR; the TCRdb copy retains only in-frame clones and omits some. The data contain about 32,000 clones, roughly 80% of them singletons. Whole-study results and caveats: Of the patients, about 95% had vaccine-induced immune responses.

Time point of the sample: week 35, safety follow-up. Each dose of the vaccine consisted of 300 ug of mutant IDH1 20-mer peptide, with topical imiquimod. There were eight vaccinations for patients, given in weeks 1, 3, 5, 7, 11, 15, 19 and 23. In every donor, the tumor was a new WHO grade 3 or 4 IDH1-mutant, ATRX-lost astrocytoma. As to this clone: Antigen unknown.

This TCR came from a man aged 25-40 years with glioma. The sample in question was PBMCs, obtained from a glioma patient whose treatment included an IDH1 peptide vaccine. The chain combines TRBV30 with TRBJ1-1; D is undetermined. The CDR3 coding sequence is TGTGCCTGGAGTCAACAGATTAACACTGAAGCTTTCTTT. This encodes CAWSQQINTEAFF.